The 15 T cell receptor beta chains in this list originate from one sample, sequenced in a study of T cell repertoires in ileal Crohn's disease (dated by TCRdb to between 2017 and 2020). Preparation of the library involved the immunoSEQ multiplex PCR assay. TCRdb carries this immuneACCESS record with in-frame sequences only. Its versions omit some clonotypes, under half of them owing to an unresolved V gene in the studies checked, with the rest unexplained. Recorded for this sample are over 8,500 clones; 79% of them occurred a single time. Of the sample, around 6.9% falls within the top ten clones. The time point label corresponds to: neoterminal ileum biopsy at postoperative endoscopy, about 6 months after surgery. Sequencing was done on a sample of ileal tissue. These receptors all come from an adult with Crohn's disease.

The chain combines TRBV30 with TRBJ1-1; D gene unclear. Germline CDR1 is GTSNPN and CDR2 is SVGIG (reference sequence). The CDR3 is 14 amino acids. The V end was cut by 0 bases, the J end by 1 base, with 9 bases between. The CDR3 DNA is TGTGCCTGGAGTGTGGCATTACCGAACACTGAAGCTTTCTTT. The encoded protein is CAWSVALPNTEAFF.

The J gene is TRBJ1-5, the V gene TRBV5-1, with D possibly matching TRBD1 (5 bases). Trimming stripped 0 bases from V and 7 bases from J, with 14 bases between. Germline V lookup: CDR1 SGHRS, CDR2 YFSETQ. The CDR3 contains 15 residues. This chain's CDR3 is CASSLAGGSRQPQHF. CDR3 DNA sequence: TGCGCCAGCAGCTTGGCCGGGGGTTCCAGGCAGCCCCAGCATTTT.

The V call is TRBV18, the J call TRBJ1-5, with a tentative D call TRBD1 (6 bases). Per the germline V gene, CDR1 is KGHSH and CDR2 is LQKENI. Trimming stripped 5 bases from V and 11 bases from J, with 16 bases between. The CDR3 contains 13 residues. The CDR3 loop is CASSTIQGQSQHF. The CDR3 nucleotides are TGTGCCAGCTCAACTATTCAGGGACAATCCCAGCATTTT.

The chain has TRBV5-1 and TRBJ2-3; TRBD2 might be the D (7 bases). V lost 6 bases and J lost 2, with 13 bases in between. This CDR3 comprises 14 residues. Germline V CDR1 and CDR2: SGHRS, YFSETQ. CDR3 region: CASTKGGDTDTQYF. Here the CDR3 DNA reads TGCGCCAGCACGAAAGGGGGGGACACAGATACGCAGTATTTT.

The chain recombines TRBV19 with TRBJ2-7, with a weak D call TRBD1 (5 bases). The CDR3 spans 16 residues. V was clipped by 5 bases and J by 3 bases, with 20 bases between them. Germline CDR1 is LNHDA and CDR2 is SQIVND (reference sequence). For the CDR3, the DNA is TGTGCCAGTAGTCCTCCGACTGGACAAGGCATCTACGAGCAGTACTTC. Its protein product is CASSPPTGQGIYEQYF.

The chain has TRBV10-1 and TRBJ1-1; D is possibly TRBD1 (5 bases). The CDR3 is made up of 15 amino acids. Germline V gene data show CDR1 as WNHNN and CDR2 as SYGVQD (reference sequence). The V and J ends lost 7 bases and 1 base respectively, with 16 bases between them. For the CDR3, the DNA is TGCGCCAGCAACCCCAAACAGGAATCGAACACTGAAGCTTTCTTT. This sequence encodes CASNPKQESNTEAFF.

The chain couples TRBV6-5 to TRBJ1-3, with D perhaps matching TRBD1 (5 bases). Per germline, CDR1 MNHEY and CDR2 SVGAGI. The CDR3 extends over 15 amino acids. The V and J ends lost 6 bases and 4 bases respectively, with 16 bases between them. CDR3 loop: CASSGGGVRGNTIYF. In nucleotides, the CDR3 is TGTGCCAGCAGCGGTGGAGGGGTGAGAGGAAACACCATATATTTT.

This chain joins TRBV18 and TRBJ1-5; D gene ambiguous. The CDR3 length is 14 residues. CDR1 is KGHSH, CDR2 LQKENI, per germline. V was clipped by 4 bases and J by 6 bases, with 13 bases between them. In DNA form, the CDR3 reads TGTGCCAGCTCACTAACAGCTCCCGTTCAGCCCCAGCATTTT. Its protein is CASSLTAPVQPQHF.

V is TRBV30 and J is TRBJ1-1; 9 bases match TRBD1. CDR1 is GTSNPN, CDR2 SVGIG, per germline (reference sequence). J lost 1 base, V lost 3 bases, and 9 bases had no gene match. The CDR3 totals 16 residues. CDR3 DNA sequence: TGTGCCTGGAGAGCTAGACAGGGGGGGGAGAACACTGAAGCTTTCTTT. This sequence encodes CAWRARQGGENTEAFF.

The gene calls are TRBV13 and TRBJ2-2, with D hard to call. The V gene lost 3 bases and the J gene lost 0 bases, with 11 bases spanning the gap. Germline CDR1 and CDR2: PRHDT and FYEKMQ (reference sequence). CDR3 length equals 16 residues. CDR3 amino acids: CASSFVLETNTGELFF. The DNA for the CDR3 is TGTGCCAGCAGCTTTGTCCTCGAGACGAACACCGGGGAGCTGTTTTTT.

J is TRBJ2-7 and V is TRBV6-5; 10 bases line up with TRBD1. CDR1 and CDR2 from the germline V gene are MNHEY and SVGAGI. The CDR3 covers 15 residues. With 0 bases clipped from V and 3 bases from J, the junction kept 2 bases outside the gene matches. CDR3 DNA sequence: TGTGCCAGCAGTTACTCGACAGGGGGCTTCTACGAGCAGTACTTC. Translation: CASSYSTGGFYEQYF.

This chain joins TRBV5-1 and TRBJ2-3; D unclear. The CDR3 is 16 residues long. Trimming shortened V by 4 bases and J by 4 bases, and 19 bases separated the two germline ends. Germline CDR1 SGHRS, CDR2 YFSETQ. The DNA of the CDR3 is TGCGCCAGCAGCCCCCCTCGGGTTCAAGCCCCAGATACGCAGTATTTT. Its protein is CASSPPRVQAPDTQYF. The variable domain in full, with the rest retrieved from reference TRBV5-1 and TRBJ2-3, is KAGVTQTPRYLIKTRGQQVTLSCSPISGHRSVSWYQQTPGQGLQFLFEYFSETQRNKGNFPGRFSGRQFSNSRSEMNVSTLELGDSALYLCASSPPRVQAPDTQYFGPGTRLTVL.

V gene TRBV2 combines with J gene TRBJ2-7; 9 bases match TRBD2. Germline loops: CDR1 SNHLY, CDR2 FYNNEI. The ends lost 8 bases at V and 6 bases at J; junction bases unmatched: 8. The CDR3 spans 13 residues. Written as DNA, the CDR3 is TGTGCCAGCGGTCCCAGCGGGGGGAGCGAGCAGTACTTC. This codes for CASGPSGGSEQYF.

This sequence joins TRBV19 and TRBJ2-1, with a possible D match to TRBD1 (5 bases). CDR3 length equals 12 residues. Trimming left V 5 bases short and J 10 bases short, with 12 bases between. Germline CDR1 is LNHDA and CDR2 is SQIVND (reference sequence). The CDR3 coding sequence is TGTGCCAGTAGTCAGGACATAAACGAGCAGTTCTTC. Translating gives CASSQDINEQFF.

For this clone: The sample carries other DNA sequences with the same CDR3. In DNA form, the CDR3 reads TGCGCCAGCCAGGGGGCTGATGGAAACACCATATATTTT. Its protein is CASQGADGNTIYF. The chain couples TRBV5-1 to TRBJ1-3, with TRBD1 matching over 8 bases. Germline assignment: CDR1 SGHRS and CDR2 YFSETQ. The CDR3 runs to 13 residues. After removal of 7 bases from V and 3 bases from J, the junction contained 3 bases not matched to a gene.